The entry that follows covers one T cell receptor (beta chain) sequence. These data belong to a study of blood T cell repertoires in COVID-19. Study-wide context: Donors in the United States, Italy and Spain gave samples during acute or convalescent COVID-19. The analysed material was cDNA or gDNA that came from T cells, B-cell-depleted T cells, or PBMCs.

The ends were cut back, 11 bases at V and 0 bases at J, with 13 bases in the middle. The CDR3 contains 13 residues. Germline V lookup: CDR1 SGHAT, CDR2 FQNNGV. As handled by the study authors: By means of reference gene primer amplification, nucleated cell counts were estimated. Measured with immunoSEQ multiplex PCR; TCRdb has only the in-frame clones, and not every one. V and J calls and clone size are given by that table; D and trimming were obtained from the DNA. In the table there are 180,000 or so clones, just over 85% of which are singletons. This TCR was sampled from a man aged 55 to 69 with acute or convalescent COVID-19. Sequencing was carried out using peripheral blood. The J gene is TRBJ1-1, the V gene TRBV11-2; possibly TRBD1 for D (6 bases). The CDR3 bases are TGTGCCTCTAAGACAGGCTTGAACACTGAAGCTTTCTTT. Protein sequence: CASKTGLNTEAFF.